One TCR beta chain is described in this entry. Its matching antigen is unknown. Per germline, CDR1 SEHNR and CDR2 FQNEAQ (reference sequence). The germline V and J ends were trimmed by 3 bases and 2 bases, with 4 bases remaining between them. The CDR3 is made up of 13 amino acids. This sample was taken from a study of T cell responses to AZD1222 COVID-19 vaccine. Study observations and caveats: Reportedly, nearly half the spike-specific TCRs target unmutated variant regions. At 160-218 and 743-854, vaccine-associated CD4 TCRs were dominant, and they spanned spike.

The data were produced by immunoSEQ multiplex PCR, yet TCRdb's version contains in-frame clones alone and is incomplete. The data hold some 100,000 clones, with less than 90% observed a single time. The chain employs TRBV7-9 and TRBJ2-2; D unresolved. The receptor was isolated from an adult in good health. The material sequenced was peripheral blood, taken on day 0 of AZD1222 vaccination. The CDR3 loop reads CASSLENTGELFF. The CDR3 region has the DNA TGTGCCAGCAGCTTGGAAAACACCGGGGAGCTGTTTTTT.